This T cell receptor (beta chain) was recorded in a study of T cell repertoires in cytomegalovirus infection. TCRdb fed the reads into MiXCR, producing one record per CDR3 protein. The sample shows some 77,000 distinct CDR3 sequences, 3% to 4.5% of them seen only once. V dropped 4 bases and J dropped 2 bases, with 11 bases sitting between them. The germline gives CDR1 MGHRA, CDR2 YSYEKL. The CDR3 is made up of 15 amino acids. This clonotype has ten or more counts. Material for sequencing was PBMCs. The source is a human donor in good health (CMV status not recorded). Some clones in this sample may be carry-over from other donors' samples. This chain links TRBV4-1 with TRBJ2-2; D call uncertain. CDR3 residues: CASSLRVVNTGELFF. For the CDR3, the DNA is TGCGCCAGCAGCCTTAGGGTTGTAAACACCGGGGAGCTGTTTTTT.